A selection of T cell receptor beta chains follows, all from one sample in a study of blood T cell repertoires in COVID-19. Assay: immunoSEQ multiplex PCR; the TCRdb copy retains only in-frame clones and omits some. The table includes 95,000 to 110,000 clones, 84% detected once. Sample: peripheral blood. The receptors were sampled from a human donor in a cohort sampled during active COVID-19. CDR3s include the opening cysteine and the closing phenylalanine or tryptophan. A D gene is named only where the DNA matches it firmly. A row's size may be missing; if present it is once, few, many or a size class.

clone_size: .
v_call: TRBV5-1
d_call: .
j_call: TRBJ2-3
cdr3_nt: TGCGCCAGCAGCTCCGGAGGGAGTAGGTCAGATACGCAGTATTTT
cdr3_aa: CASSSGGSRSDTQYF

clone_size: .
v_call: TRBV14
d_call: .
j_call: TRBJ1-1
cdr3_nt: TGTGCCAGCAGCCAAGTACGAGGCACTGAAGCTTTCTTT
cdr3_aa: CASSQVRGTEAFF

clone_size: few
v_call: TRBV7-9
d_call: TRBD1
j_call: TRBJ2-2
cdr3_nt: TGTGCCAGCAGCTTAGTCTCGGGGACAGGGAGCACCGGGGAGCTGTTTTTT
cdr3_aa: CASSLVSGTGSTGELFF

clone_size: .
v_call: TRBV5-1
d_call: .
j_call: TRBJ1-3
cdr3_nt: TGCGCCAGCAGCTTGAGCGGATCTGGAAACACCATATATTTT
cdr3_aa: CASSLSGSGNTIYF

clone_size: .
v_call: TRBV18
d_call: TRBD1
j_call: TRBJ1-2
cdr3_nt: TGTGCCAGCTCACCCGGGACAGGGCTTGGCTACACCTTC
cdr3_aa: CASSPGTGLGYTF

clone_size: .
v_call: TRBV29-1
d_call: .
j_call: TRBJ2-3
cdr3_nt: TGCAGCGTTGAAATCTATACGCAGTATTTT
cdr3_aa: CSVEIYTQYF

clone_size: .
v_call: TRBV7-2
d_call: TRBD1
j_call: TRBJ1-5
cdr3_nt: TGTGCCAGCAGCTTAGAGGGGACAGGGAATCAGCCCCAGCATTTT
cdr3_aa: CASSLEGTGNQPQHF

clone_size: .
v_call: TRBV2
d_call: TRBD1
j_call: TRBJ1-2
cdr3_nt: TGTGCCAGCAGTGCGAGGGGGCAGTATGGCTACACCTTC
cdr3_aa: CASSARGQYGYTF

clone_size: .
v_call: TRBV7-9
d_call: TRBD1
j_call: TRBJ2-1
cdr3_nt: TGTGCCAGCAGCCTCCAGTGGACAGGGGCCAATGAGCAGTTCTTC
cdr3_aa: CASSLQWTGANEQFF

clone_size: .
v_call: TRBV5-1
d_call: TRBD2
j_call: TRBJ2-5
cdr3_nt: TGCGCCAGCAGCCCAGGACTAGTACAAGAGACCCAGTACTTC
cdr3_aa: CASSPGLVQETQYF

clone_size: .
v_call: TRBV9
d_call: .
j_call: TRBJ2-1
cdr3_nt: TGTGCCAGCAGCTTGGGTCTCGGAGGTGATGAGCAGTTCTTC
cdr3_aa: CASSLGLGGDEQFF